This T cell receptor beta chain was identified in a study of graft-versus-host responses after intestinal transplantation. Study context: Multivisceral, liver-intestinal, or isolated intestinal grafts were transplanted into recipients. For approximately three years after anti-thymocyte globulin induction, all recipients took tacrolimus and steroids.

The study, taken as a whole, reports: Early declines in HvG clones that occurred post-transplant were associated with peak circulating GvH clone levels. Present in recipient marrow, GvH clones included some that appeared first in ileum or blood.

This clone has just one count. Antigen unknown. The assay was immunoSEQ multiplex PCR, and TCRdb's table has in-frame clones only and misses some. This table holds roughly 80,000 clones, around 86% found once. V lost 2 bases, J lost 6 bases, and 8 bases lay in between. The germline gives CDR1 SEHNR, CDR2 FQNEAQ (reference sequence). This CDR3 has 12 residues. This sample comprised unstimulated CD8+ T cells sorted from spleen or lymph node cells, obtained before transplant. The sequence came from a human donor who was the organ donor for an intestinal transplant. The rearrangement joins TRBV7-9 to TRBJ2-7, with D hard to call. The CDR3 DNA is TGTGCCAGCAGCTTAATTCCCGGCGAGCAGTACTTC. Its protein product is CASSLIPGEQYF.